The clone carrying this T cell receptor beta chain came up a few times. Its antigen is as yet unknown. The source of the sample is a study of CD8 T cells in ankylosing spondylitis. Whole-study findings and limits: A TCR beta motif made of fewer than ten highly homologous variants seemed typical of ankylosing spondylitis blood. Certain motif variants had earlier been reported in reactive arthritis synovial fluid and blood.

Germline V gives CDR1 SGHVS, CDR2 FQNEAQ. CDR3 size: 16 residues. Trimming took 6 bases from V and 6 from J; bases not matched to a gene: 14. Quantitative 5'-RACE with molecular barcodes was used to make the TCR beta libraries. MiXCR was run by TCRdb on the 5' RACE reads, yielding one entry per CDR3 protein. The data show 750,000 to 850,000 distinct CDR3 sequences, 10% to 15% seen once. Material for sequencing was blood, either unsorted or a sorted T cell fraction (not recorded which). The sequence came from a male donor with ankylosing spondylitis. The rearrangement links TRBV7-8 to TRBJ2-1; 7 nucleotides line up with TRBD2. The CDR3 nucleotides are TGTGCCAGCAGTCACCCCAGGCGGGGGAGGGGCAATGAGCAGTTCTTC. As protein: CASSHPRRGRGNEQFF.